One sample yielded the 26 T cell receptor beta chains listed below, sequenced in a study of blood T cell repertoires in COVID-19. The protocol was immunoSEQ multiplex PCR, while the TCRdb copy is restricted to in-frame clones and leaves out a portion. Of around 67,000 clones in the sample, 81% were seen once. The sample comprised peripheral blood. These receptors were taken from a human donor in a cohort sampled during active COVID-19.

The chain carries TRBV14 and TRBJ2-1; unclear D gene. V was shortened by 0 bases and J by 0 bases, with 9 bases between the two germline ends. CDR3 length: 16 amino acids. Germline lookup yields CDR1 SGHDN and CDR2 FVKESK. CDR3 DNA: TGTGCCAGCAGCCAAGATCCGGCGGACTCCTACAATGAGCAGTTCTTC. Residues: CASSQDPADSYNEQFF.

This clone occurred once. The gene calls are TRBV3-1 (or the pseudogene TRBV3-2) and TRBJ1-3; possible D gene TRBD1, 5 bases. The CDR3 has 18 residues. CDR1 is LGHDT and CDR2 is YNNKEL in the germline V gene (reference sequence). V was clipped by 4 bases and J by 0 bases, with 19 bases between them. CDR3 sequence: CASSPTAAGPSSGNTIYF. The CDR3 nucleotides read TGTGCCAGCAGCCCGACCGCGGCAGGGCCAAGCTCTGGAAACACCATATATTTT.

This clone showed up many times. The chain links TRBV27 to TRBJ2-7; 8 bases map to TRBD2. The CDR3 contains 15 residues. The V gene end was trimmed by 5 bases and the J gene end by 1 base; junction bases not matched to a gene: 7. Germline CDR1 and CDR2: MNHEY and SMNVEV (reference sequence). In DNA, the CDR3 is TGTGCCAGCAGTATTGGACTAGCCATATCCTACGAGCAGTACTTC. It is translated as CASSIGLAISYEQYF.

This clone has more than one count but fewer than ten. The chain combines TRBV3-1 (or the pseudogene TRBV3-2) with TRBJ2-5; 10 nucleotides match TRBD2. CDR3 length: 22 residues. Losses at the gene ends were 3 bases for V and 3 bases for J; bases not matched to a gene: 25. Per germline, CDR1 LGHDT and CDR2 YNNKEL (reference sequence). The CDR3 nucleotides are TGTGCCAGCAGCCACAATAGCTGGCCTTCGGGACTAGCGTCCCTGGGGGAAGAGACCCAGTACTTC. Amino acid sequence: CASSHNSWPSGLASLGEETQYF.

The CDR3: CASSLAGVEAFF. The CDR3 DNA reads as TGTGCCAGCAGCTTGGCAGGGGTTGAAGCTTTCTTT. The chain couples TRBV11-1 to TRBJ1-1; D is possibly TRBD1 (6 bases). The CDR3 runs to 12 residues. V dropped 3 bases and J dropped 7 bases, with 9 bases sitting between them. The germline V gene has CDR1 SGHAT and CDR2 FQDESV (reference sequence).

The rearrangement uses TRBV2 and TRBJ2-3, with D possibly matching TRBD1 (6 bases). V gave up 2 bases and J gave up 3 bases, with 12 bases separating them. Germline assignment: CDR1 SNHLY and CDR2 FYNNEI. CDR3 length: 15 residues. The CDR3 region has the DNA TGTGCCAGCAGTGAAACAGGGTATATGACAGATACGCAGTATTTT. As protein: CASSETGYMTDTQYF.

CDR3 in amino acids: CASSSPGQGNEKLFF. CDR3 coding DNA: TGCGCCAGCAGCTCGCCGGGACAGGGTAATGAAAAACTGTTTTTT. V gene TRBV5-1 combines with J gene TRBJ1-4, with 9 positions matching TRBD1. CDR1 and CDR2 from the germline V gene are SGHRS and YFSETQ. Losses at the gene ends were 3 bases for V and 4 bases for J; bases not matched to a gene: 4. The CDR3 totals 15 residues.

This clone is medium-sized by share. This sample includes further DNA sequences coding for the same CDR3. The chain carries TRBV24-1 and TRBJ2-2, with TRBD2 identical over 7 bases. CDR1 and CDR2 (germline): KGHDR, SFDVKD. This CDR3 contains 13 residues. Trimming cost V 4 bases and J 5 bases; bases outside gene matches: 0. The CDR3 bases are TGTGCCACCAGTGACGGGGGGACCGGGGAGCTGTTTTTT. Translated, it gives CATSDGGTGELFF.

The chain recombines TRBV28 with TRBJ2-5, with D unresolved. This CDR3 spans 14 amino acids. V lost 5 bases and J lost 1, with 11 bases in between. Looked up from germline, CDR1 is MDHEN and CDR2 is SYDVKM. CDR3 sequence (DNA): TGTGCCAGCAGTGCCCCAGTGCCCCAAGAGACCCAGTACTTC. Translation: CASSAPVPQETQYF.

V and J are TRBV28 and TRBJ1-2; 7 bases line up with TRBD1. The V gene end was trimmed by 3 bases and the J gene end by 0 bases; junction bases not matched to a gene: 7. The CDR3 is 16 residues long. Germline V CDR1 and CDR2: MDHEN, SYDVKM. Here the CDR3 DNA reads TGTGCCAGCAGTTTCGCAGGGACAGTAGCTAACTATGGCTACACCTTC. Translating gives CASSFAGTVANYGYTF.

The gene calls are TRBV3-1 (or the pseudogene TRBV3-2) and TRBJ2-1, with TRBD1 identical over 8 bases. V gave up 4 bases and J gave up 10 bases; unmatched junction bases: 6. The length of the CDR3 is 13 residues. CDR1 is LGHDT and CDR2 is YNNKEL in the germline V gene (reference sequence). CDR3 nucleotide sequence: TGTGCCAGCAGCCCCAGGGGGCTAGGCGAGCAGTTCTTC. Amino acids: CASSPRGLGEQFF.

The CDR3 sequence is CASRRLVPGETQYF. The CDR3 nucleotides are TGTGCCAGCCGCCGACTAGTCCCAGGAGAGACCCAGTACTTC. V is TRBV27 and J is TRBJ2-5; weak D call: TRBD2 (6 bases). V was clipped by 8 bases and J by 4 bases, with 17 bases between them. Germline CDR1 is MNHEY and CDR2 is SMNVEV (reference sequence). CDR3 length: 14 residues.

This chain connects TRBV5-4 to TRBJ2-7; 7 positions match TRBD2. This CDR3 spans 14 amino acids. V lost 0 bases, J lost 0 bases, and 0 bases stayed unmatched. The V gene's germline CDR1 is SGHNT and CDR2 YYREEE (reference sequence). The CDR3 protein is CASSLGGSSYEQYF. CDR3 DNA: TGTGCCAGCAGCTTGGGCGGGAGCTCCTACGAGCAGTACTTC.

The gene calls are TRBV24-1 and TRBJ2-1; 10 bases fit TRBD2. The CDR3 covers 18 residues. V was pared by 3 bases and J by 7 bases, with 14 bases of the junction left unmatched. Germline V gene sequence: CDR1 KGHDR, CDR2 SFDVKD. CDR3 nucleotide sequence: TGTGCCACCAGTGATCCCCCCGGGGCTAGCGGGAGTGAGAATGAGCAGTTCTTC. Amino acids: CATSDPPGASGSENEQFF.

This sequence joins TRBV28 and TRBJ2-7, with no clear D. V lost 6 bases and J lost 1, with 10 bases in between. The germline CDR1 and CDR2 sequences are MDHEN and SYDVKM. There are 13 residues in the CDR3. The CDR3 DNA is TGTGCCAGCAGCCCCAGGTTATCCTACGAGCAGTACTTC. It specifies CASSPRLSYEQYF. The full variable domain, with the rest looked up from reference TRBV28 and TRBJ2-7, is DVKVTQSSRYLVKRTGEKVFLECVQDMDHENMFWYRQDPGLGLRLIYFSYDVKMKEKGDIPEGYSVSREKKERFSLILESASTNQTSMYLCASSPRLSYEQYFGPGTRLTVT.

The chain combines TRBV21-1 with TRBJ1-1. TRBV21-1 is noted as a pseudogene. The CDR3 sequence is 13 residues long. The CDR3 reads CAPRRGGSTEAFF. CDR3 DNA sequence: TGTGCCCCTAGGAGGGGGGGGAGCACTGAAGCTTTCTTT.

The chain is built from TRBV6-5 and TRBJ2-7, with D perhaps matching TRBD2 (5 bases). V lost 6 bases to trimming and J lost 4 bases, with 10 bases between them. Per the germline V gene, CDR1 is MNHEY and CDR2 is SVGAGI. This CDR3 has 12 residues. The CDR3 spells CASRSTRYEQYF. The CDR3, as DNA: TGTGCCAGCAGGTCTACTAGATACGAGCAGTACTTC.

The chain employs TRBV7-3 and TRBJ2-5, with a tentative D call TRBD2 (6 bases). Germline V gives CDR1 SGHTA, CDR2 FQGTGA. The V end lost 5 bases, the J end lost 4 bases, and 17 bases lay between the germline ends. This CDR3 is built from 15 residues. Here the CDR3 DNA reads TGTGCCAGCAGCCGTAGCGGCCCCGGGGGAGAGACCCAGTACTTC. Protein sequence: CASSRSGPGGETQYF.

There are a few counts of this clone. The CDR3 bases are TGCGCCAGCAGCCTCACGGGACTAGCGGGACCATCGTATTTT. Encoded protein: CASSLTGLAGPSYF. The V call is TRBV4-1, the J call TRBJ2-3, with 13 nucleotides matching TRBD2. The V segment lost 4 bases and the J segment 14 bases; nucleotides outside the gene matches: 9. Looked up from germline, CDR1 is MGHRA and CDR2 is YSYEKL. The CDR3 covers 14 residues.

The CDR3 loop reads CASSQEEGAHNEQFF. The CDR3, as DNA: TGTGCCAGCAGCCAAGAAGAGGGGGCCCACAATGAGCAGTTCTTC. This chain links TRBV3-1 (or the pseudogene TRBV3-2) with TRBJ2-1, with 7 bases aligning to TRBD1. Germline V gene data show CDR1 as LGHDT and CDR2 as YNNKEL (reference sequence). This CDR3 comprises 15 residues. After removal of 0 bases from V and 5 bases from J, the junction contained 4 bases not matched to a gene.

The chain is built from TRBV28 and TRBJ2-3; 7 nucleotides align to TRBD1. Trimming took 7 bases from V and 2 from J; bases not matched to a gene: 15. The V gene's germline CDR1 is MDHEN and CDR2 SYDVKM. This CDR3 region has 17 residues. CDR3 amino acids: CASTSGGRGPLTDTQYF. The CDR3 bases are TGTGCCAGCACCTCAGGGGGTCGGGGACCGCTCACAGATACGCAGTATTTT.

This clone was counted once. This chain uses TRBV2 with TRBJ2-1; 7 bases are shared with TRBD2. Trimming at V came to 4 bases and at J to 9 bases, leaving 6 bases not matched to a gene. The CDR3 spans 13 residues. Per germline, CDR1 SNHLY and CDR2 FYNNEI. The CDR3 DNA reads as TGTGCCAGCAGTGGGGAAGCGGGAATTGAGCAGTTCTTC. Amino acid sequence: CASSGEAGIEQFF.

The chain joins TRBV4-3 to TRBJ2-3; D gene uncertain. This CDR3 is 15 amino acids long. V lost 1 base, J lost 0 bases, and 8 bases lay in between. The germline V gene encodes CDR1 LGHNA and CDR2 YSLEER. CDR3 in DNA: TGCGCCAGCAGCCAAGCCGGTTCGAGCACAGATACGCAGTATTTT. It translates to CASSQAGSSTDTQYF.

The V and J genes are TRBV20-1 and TRBJ2-3; 11 nucleotides agree with TRBD2. The CDR3 is made up of 16 amino acids. Trimming cost V 3 bases and J 4 bases; bases outside gene matches: 9. Germline V CDR1 and CDR2: DFQATT, SNEGSKA (reference sequence). The CDR3 DNA follows: TGCAGTGCTAGTTCTAGCGGGAGGTCGAAGGCAGATACGCAGTATTTT. Protein sequence: CSASSSGRSKADTQYF.

This sequence joins TRBV18 and TRBJ1-2; D not certain. This CDR3 region has 13 residues. V was trimmed by 3 bases and J by 7 bases, leaving 12 bases between them. Germline CDR1 reads KGHSH; CDR2 reads LQKENI. The CDR3 sequence is CASSPAANFGYTF. DNA of the CDR3: TGTGCCAGCTCACCGGCTGCCAATTTTGGCTACACCTTC.

This chain uses TRBV28 with TRBJ2-1, with TRBD1 identical over 7 bases. The CDR3 is 16 amino acids. With V trimmed by 6 bases and J by 0 bases, 8 bases remained unmatched. CDR1 and CDR2 from the germline V gene are MDHEN and SYDVKM. CDR3 sequence reads: CASRINRGHSYNEQFF. The CDR3 region has the DNA TGTGCCAGCAGGATAAACAGGGGCCACTCCTACAATGAGCAGTTCTTC. Together with reference TRBV28 and TRBJ2-1, the CDR3 gives the full variable domain: DVKVTQSSRYLVKRTGEKVFLECVQDMDHENMFWYRQDPGLGLRLIYFSYDVKMKEKGDIPEGYSVSREKKERFSLILESASTNQTSMYLCASRINRGHSYNEQFFGPGTRLTVL.